The source of this TCR beta chain is a study of blood T cell repertoires in COVID-19. Germline-derived CDR1 and CDR2 are ENHRY and SYGVKD. CDR3 length: 12 amino acids. V shed 6 bases and J shed 5 bases, with 10 bases lying between them. Data came from immunoSEQ multiplex PCR; TCRdb stores just in-frame clones and leaves some out. The table has 150,000 to 200,000 clones, roughly 90% seen once. This receptor was obtained from a man in his 60s with active or convalescent COVID-19. The chain joins TRBV10-3 to TRBJ1-1; no reliable D call. Material for sequencing was peripheral blood. CDR3 amino acids: CAIRSGETEAFF. In DNA, the CDR3 is TGTGCCATCAGGTCGGGAGAGACTGAAGCTTTCTTT.